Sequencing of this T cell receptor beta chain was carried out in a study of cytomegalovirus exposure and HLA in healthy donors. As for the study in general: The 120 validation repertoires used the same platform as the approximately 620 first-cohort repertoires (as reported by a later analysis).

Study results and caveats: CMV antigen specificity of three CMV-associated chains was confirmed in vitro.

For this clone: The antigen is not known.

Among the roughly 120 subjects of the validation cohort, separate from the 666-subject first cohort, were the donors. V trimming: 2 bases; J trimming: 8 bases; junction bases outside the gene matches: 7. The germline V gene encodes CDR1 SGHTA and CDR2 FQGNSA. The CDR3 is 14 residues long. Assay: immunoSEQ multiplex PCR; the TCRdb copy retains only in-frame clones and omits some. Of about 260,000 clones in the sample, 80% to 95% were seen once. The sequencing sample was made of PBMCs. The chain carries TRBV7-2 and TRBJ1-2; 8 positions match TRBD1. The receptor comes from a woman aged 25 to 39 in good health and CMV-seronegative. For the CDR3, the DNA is TGTGCCAGCAGCTTACTCCCAGGACAGGGAGGCTACACCTTC. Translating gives CASSLLPGQGGYTF.